Listed here are 21 T cell receptor beta chains from one sample, sequenced in a study of blood T cells in healthy people across ages. Sample-barcoded 5' priming and a J-beta primer mix drove a second PCR of roughly 7 to 11 cycles. TCRdb redid the calling of the 5' RACE reads with MiXCR, one entry per CDR3 protein. The sample lists 1.8 million or so distinct CDR3 sequences, about two fifths occurring once. Sequenced input: blood. The origin of the receptors is a human donor in good health.

This clonotype was recorded at least ten times. The chain is built from TRBV6-6 and TRBJ2-1; D is possibly TRBD2 (7 bases). Trimming pared 2 bases from V and 2 bases from J, leaving 13 bases between. Germline values: CDR1 MNHNY, CDR2 SVGAGI (reference sequence). This CDR3 has 16 amino acids. CDR3: CASSYLGGGAYNEQFF. CDR3 bases: TGTGCCAGCAGTTACCTGGGGGGGGGCGCCTACAATGAGCAGTTCTTC.

The rearrangement links TRBV7-2 to TRBJ2-5; D not certain. Looked up from germline, CDR1 is SGHTA and CDR2 is FQGNSA. V lost 5 bases and J 8 bases, leaving 18 bases between the germline ends. This CDR3 is built from 14 residues. The CDR3 nucleotides read TGTGCCAGCAGCCGCGGACCGCTCCAAGGAACCCAGTACTTC. This gives the protein CASSRGPLQGTQYF.

V usage is TRBV29-1 and J usage is TRBJ1-2; 8 bases map to TRBD1. There are 15 residues in the CDR3. Germline lookup yields CDR1 SQVTM and CDR2 ANQGSEA. V trimming: 1 base; J trimming: 4 bases; junction bases outside the gene matches: 8. CDR3 amino acids: CSVEVGRTGGYGYTF. The CDR3 DNA sequence: TGCAGCGTTGAAGTTGGGAGAACAGGGGGCTATGGCTACACCTTC.

Worth noting for this clonotype: Compared with germline, one end of the junction differs, possibly owing to a read error. The chain couples TRBV7-2 to TRBJ1-2; a possible D gene is TRBD1 (6 bases). From germline, CDR1 is SGHTA and CDR2 FQGNSA. The CDR3 length is 15 residues. CDR3 bases: TGTGCCAGCAGCTTAGTCGCTGGACAGTATGATGGCTTCACCTTC. Its protein is CASSLVAGQYDGFTF.

Concerning this clonotype: One junction end disagrees with the germline gene, perhaps due to a read error. The chain couples TRBV7-8 to TRBJ2-5; D unclear. The length of the CDR3 is 13 residues. The germline V gene has CDR1 SGHVS and CDR2 FQNEAQ. The CDR3 here is CAGSPEIRETQYF. The CDR3 DNA is TGTGCCGGCAGCCCCGAGATACGAGAGACCCAGTACTTC.

V is TRBV7-2 and J is TRBJ1-5, with 7 nucleotides matching TRBD1. Germline V CDR1 and CDR2: SGHTA, FQGNSA. Unmatched junction bases numbered 7, after V lost 1 base and J lost 7 bases. CDR3 length equals 15 residues. CDR3 sequence: CASSLELQGHQPQHF. The CDR3 region has the DNA TGTGCCAGCAGCTTAGAATTACAGGGGCACCAGCCCCAGCATTTT.

The genes are TRBV7-2 and TRBJ1-5; D call uncertain. This CDR3 contains 16 residues. The V and J ends lost 5 bases and 0 bases respectively, with 14 bases between them. Germline V gene data show CDR1 as SGHTA and CDR2 as FQGNSA. This CDR3 reads CASSPLLGSSNQPQHF. In nucleotides, the CDR3 is TGTGCCAGCAGCCCGCTTTTAGGGAGTAGCAATCAGCCCCAGCATTTT.

Only one count was recorded for this clonotype. This chain joins TRBV2 and TRBJ1-4; D is uncertain. V dropped 6 bases and J dropped 0 bases, with 8 bases sitting between them. Germline-derived CDR1 and CDR2 are SNHLY and FYNNEI. There are 14 residues in the CDR3. The CDR3 loop is CASRAPATNEKLFF. The CDR3 coding sequence is TGTGCCAGCAGGGCCCCTGCAACTAATGAAAAACTGTTTTTT. Full variable domain (remainder filled in from reference TRBV2 and TRBJ1-4): EPEVTQTPSHQVTQMGQEVILRCVPISNHLYFYWYRQILGQKVEFLVSFYNNEISEKSEIFDDQFSVERPDGSNFTLKIRSTKLEDSAMYFCASRAPATNEKLFFGSGTQLSVL.

The CDR3 loop reads CASSLWEGLNEKLFF. CDR3 coding DNA: TGTGCCAGCAGCTTATGGGAGGGTTTGAACGAAAAACTGTTTTTT. This sequence joins TRBV7-6 and TRBJ1-4, with D uncertain. The ends were cut back, 2 bases at V and 8 bases at J, with 15 bases in the middle. Germline loops: CDR1 SGHVS, CDR2 FNYEAQ. CDR3 length: 15 residues.

This clonotype was counted only a few times. V usage is TRBV7-2 and J usage is TRBJ1-6, with 9 bases that match TRBD1. Germline CDR1 SGHTA, CDR2 FQGNSA. CDR3 size: 17 residues. V lost 5 bases, J lost 0 bases, and 5 bases stayed unmatched. The chain's CDR3 is CASSAGTGNSYNSPLHF. Here the CDR3 DNA reads TGTGCCAGCAGCGCCGGGACAGGGAACTCCTATAATTCACCCCTCCACTTT.

J is TRBJ2-3 and V is TRBV6-6, with D perhaps matching TRBD2 (6 bases). The V end was cut by 4 bases, the J end by 12 bases, with 17 bases between. The CDR3 has 13 amino acids. Per the germline V gene, CDR1 is MNHNY and CDR2 is SVGAGI (reference sequence). Here the CDR3 reads CASSSTLASVQYF. DNA for the CDR3: TGTGCCAGCAGTTCCACACTAGCATCAGTTCAGTATTTT.

This clonotype was observed a few times. The V call is TRBV7-2, the J call TRBJ1-5, with D hard to call. V dropped 7 bases and J dropped 0 bases, with 13 bases sitting between them. The CDR3 contains 15 residues. Germline V CDR1 and CDR2: SGHTA, FQGNSA. The CDR3 loop reads CASKLTAYSNQPQHF. CDR3 in DNA: TGTGCCAGCAAGCTAACAGCCTATAGCAATCAGCCCCAGCATTTT.

The chain couples TRBV13 to TRBJ2-4; 7 positions match TRBD2. The DNA end is more similar to TRBJ2-5, so the J call may be wrong. The CDR3 contains 16 residues. CDR1 is PRHDT and CDR2 is FYEKMQ in the germline V gene (reference sequence). The DNA of the CDR3 is TGTGCCAGCAGCACCTGGGACGGGAGGAACCAAGAGACCCAGTACTTC. Encoded protein: CASSTWDGRNQETQYF.

The chain is built from TRBV11-2 and TRBJ2-7; D might be TRBD2 (5 bases). Germline V lookup: CDR1 SGHAT, CDR2 FQNNGV. Trimming removed 2 bases from V and 0 bases from J, with 20 bases in between. The CDR3 runs 18 residues. CDR3 protein: CASSLSWGTLDTSYEQYF. The CDR3 DNA is TGTGCCAGCAGCTTATCTTGGGGAACACTAGACACCTCCTACGAGCAGTACTTC. The variable domain in full, with the rest retrieved from reference TRBV11-2 and TRBJ2-7, is EAGVAQSPRYKIIEKRQSVAFWCNPISGHATLYWYQQILGQGPKLLIQFQNNGVVDDSQLPKDRFSAERLKGVDSTLKIQPAKLEDSAVYLCASSLSWGTLDTSYEQYFGPGTRLTVT.

In this sample, this clonotype turned up many times. Compared with germline, one end of the junction differs, possibly owing to a read error. The chain joins TRBV5-5 to TRBJ2-7, with TRBD2 matching 7 bases. This CDR3 contains 12 residues. Germline assignment: CDR1 SGHKS and CDR2 YYEKEE (reference sequence). CDR3 nucleotides: TGTGCCAGCAGGTTGGGAGGGTACGAGCAGTACTTC. Amino acid sequence: CASRLGGYEQYF.

This clonotype occurred a few times. This chain links TRBV6-2 or TRBV6-3 with TRBJ1-1; D is ambiguous. The CDR3 extends over 16 amino acids. Trimming shortened V by 1 base and J by 1 base, and 13 bases separated the two germline ends. Germline values: CDR1 MNHEY, CDR2 SVGEGT. The chain's CDR3 is CASSYYVRTGNTEAFF. CDR3 DNA: TGTGCCAGCAGTTACTATGTCAGGACGGGGAACACTGAAGCTTTCTTT.

The chain uses TRBV30 and TRBJ1-2; D is unresolved. CDR1 GTSNPN and CDR2 SVGIG come from the germline V gene (reference sequence). The ends were cut back, 1 base at V and 6 bases at J, with 9 bases in the middle. The CDR3 is 12 amino acids. The CDR3 here is CAWSEYKNGYTF. As DNA, the CDR3 is TGTGCCTGGAGTGAATACAAAAATGGCTACACCTTC.

This chain uses TRBV9 with TRBJ2-4; D might be TRBD1 or TRBD2, each matching 5 bases. The J call may be wrong; the DNA end is better matched by TRBJ2-5. This CDR3 comprises 16 residues. CDR1 and CDR2 from the germline V gene are SGDLS and YYNGEE. This CDR3 is CASSARLFGTQETQYF. In DNA, the CDR3 is TGTGCCAGCAGCGCTAGGCTTTTCGGGACCCAAGAGACCCAGTACTTC.

This clonotype has at least ten counts. This sequence joins TRBV4-3 and TRBJ2-1; no clear D. V lost 0 bases, J lost 5 bases, and 11 bases lay in between. CDR1 LGHNA and CDR2 YSLEER come from the germline V gene. CDR3 length: 15 amino acids. CDR3 DNA sequence: TGCGCCAGCAGCCAAGATCAGTCTGGCAACAATGAGCAGTTCTTC. Translation: CASSQDQSGNNEQFF.

This clonotype showed up many times. The rearrangement uses TRBV4-2 and TRBJ2-3; the match to TRBD2 covers 15 bases. CDR1 and CDR2 (germline): LGHNA, YNFKEQ. CDR3 length: 16 residues. V was clipped by 4 bases and J by 4 bases; unmatched bases: 3. The CDR3 DNA is TGTGCCAGCAGCCCGCGGACTAGCGGGGGGGCAGATACGCAGTATTTT. This codes for CASSPRTSGGADTQYF.

The CDR3 reads CSSLGGNSNNYGYTF. CDR3 sequence (DNA): TGCAGTTCCTTGGGGGGGAACTCTAATAACTATGGCTACACCTTC. The rearrangement joins TRBV20-1 to TRBJ1-2; D is perhaps TRBD1 (5 bases). The length of the CDR3 is 15 residues. V lost 8 bases to trimming and J lost 1 base, with 20 bases between them. The germline V gene has CDR1 DFQATT and CDR2 SNEGSKA (reference sequence).